Here is one T cell receptor beta chain with its context. The sample comes from a study of blood T cell repertoires in COVID-19. Those who participated ranged in age from roughly 18 to 100 years and resided in about two dozen US areas. Cohort placement rested on clinical history that participants reported themselves. The trim removed 4 bases at V and 4 bases at J, leaving 11 bases unmatched. The V gene's germline CDR1 is MNHNS and CDR2 SASEGT. CDR3 length: 16 amino acids. In the study's own analysis: Reference gene primer amplification gave nucleated cell count estimates. The method was immunoSEQ multiplex PCR; TCRdb's version includes in-frame clones alone and lacks a portion of them. V and J calls and clone size are copied from that table; D and trimming were computed from the DNA. Of 270,000 or so clones in the sample, 80% to 90% were seen once.

The gene calls are TRBV6-1 and TRBJ2-3; 7 nucleotides align to TRBD2. The sample comprised PBMCs or T cells enriched from blood (not recorded which). The TCR sequence derives from a woman aged 25 to 45 with acute COVID-19. This chain's CDR3 is CASSVFRGDGADTQYF. The DNA for the CDR3 is TGTGCCAGCAGTGTATTCCGGGGGGACGGCGCAGATACGCAGTATTTT.